This TCR beta chain was recovered during a study of blood T cell repertoires in COVID-19. Looking at the study overall: Collection of acute and convalescent COVID-19 samples took place in the United States, Italy and Spain. PBMCs, B-cell-depleted T cells, or T cells were the source of the cDNA or gDNA that made up the material.

In the source study's methods: Amplified reference gene primers provided the basis for estimating nucleated cell counts. Some clones are missing from TCRdb's copy, which holds only in-frame ones; the method was immunoSEQ multiplex PCR. That table gives V, J and clone size, and the DNA gave D and trimming. The data hold 120,000 or so clones, with 82% observed a single time. This CDR3 comprises 16 residues. Germline V lookup: CDR1 GTSNPN, CDR2 SVGIG (reference sequence). Trimming removed 0 bases at V and 0 bases at J, with 12 bases between. The source material was peripheral blood. The TCR comes from a woman aged 60-75 years with acute or convalescent COVID-19. The chain couples TRBV30 to TRBJ1-3; no clear D. The CDR3 DNA is TGTGCCTGGAGTGTCAGTCGGGTGCCCTCTGGAAACACCATATATTTT. It encodes CAWSVSRVPSGNTIYF.